The rows below give T cell receptor beta chains drawn from one sample of a study of graft-versus-host responses after intestinal transplantation. This table comes from immunoSEQ multiplex PCR, and its TCRdb copy is limited to in-frame clones, with some not included. The sample has around 21,000 clones, approximately 33% seen once. Source: alloreactive CD8+ T cells from a mixed lymphocyte reaction culture, taken before intestinal transplant. Receptors were obtained from a human patient who received an intestinal transplant. Both conserved end residues are part of each CDR3. Fields, in order: J gene, D gene, clone size, V gene, CDR3 DNA, CDR3 protein. A D gene is named only where the DNA matches it firmly. The size of a clone is reported for some rows only, either as once, few or many, or as a class for expanded clones.

TRBJ1-1 | NA | medium-sized | TRBV9 | TGTGCCAGCAGCGTCGACTCAGGTAACACTGAAGCTTTCTTT | CASSVDSGNTEAFF
TRBJ2-3 | NA | few | TRBV4-2 | TGTGCCAGCAGCCAAGATCCGACGGAGCTGAGCACAGATACGCAGTATTTT | CASSQDPTELSTDTQYF
TRBJ2-3 | TRBD2 | few | TRBV9 | TGTGCCAGCAGCGAGCCCCGGACTAGCGGAGCAGGCACAGATACGCAGTATTTT | CASSEPRTSGAGTDTQYF
TRBJ2-5 | TRBD2 | NA | TRBV5-4 | TGTGCCAGCAGCACCTGGACTAGCGGCCAAGAGACCCAGTACTTC | CASSTWTSGQETQYF
TRBJ2-5 | NA | NA | TRBV23-1 | TGCGCCAGCAGTCAAAAGGGGCGTGTGATTTGGGCTCAGTACTTC | CASSQKGRVIWAQYF
TRBJ2-1 | TRBD2 | NA | TRBV14 | TGTGCCAGCAGCCAAGGTATAGCGGGAGGGCGATACAATGAGCAGTTCTTC | CASSQGIAGGRYNEQFF
TRBJ1-1 | NA | NA | TRBV6-1 | TGTGCCAGCAGCGCAGCCACTGAAGCTTTCTTT | CASSAATEAFF
TRBJ1-3 | NA | few | TRBV4-1 | TGTGCCAGCAGCCACTCCTCTGGAAACACCATATATTTT | CASSHSSGNTIYF
TRBJ2-1 | TRBD2 | few | TRBV29-1 | TGCAGCGTTGACCTTAGCGGGGGGGCCAGGATGCATGAGCAGTTCTTC | CSVDLSGGARMHEQFF
TRBJ2-7 | NA | NA | TRBV13 | TGTGCCAGCAGCTTAGAAGATCGTAGAGAGCAGTACTTC | CASSLEDRREQYF
TRBJ1-2 | NA | NA | TRBV4-1 | TGCGCCAGCAGCCAAGATCGGGGGGCGACACATTTTGTGGATGGCTACACCTTC | CASSQDRGATHFVDGYTF
TRBJ2-7 | NA | few | TRBV6-5 | TGTGCCAGCAGTGAAGGCCCGGGACTCTCCGAGCAGTACTTC | CASSEGPGLSEQYF
TRBJ2-7 | TRBD1 | few | TRBV7-7 | TGTGCCAGCAGCCGGGACAGGGTGGGCGAGCAGTACTTC | CASSRDRVGEQYF
TRBJ2-7 | NA | medium-sized | TRBV27 | TGTGCCAGCAGTTTAGCGGGCGGGACAAGCTCCTACGAGCAGTACTTC | CASSLAGGTSSYEQYF
TRBJ2-2 | NA | NA | TRBV5-6 | TGTGCCAGCAGCTGGAAGGGGGACCGGGGAGCTGTTTTT | CASSWKGDRGAVF
TRBJ2-7 | TRBD2 | NA | TRBV27 | TGTGCCAGCAGTATAGCGGGGGCCCTCTACGAGCAGTACTTC | CASSIAGALYEQYF
TRBJ2-3 | TRBD2 | few | TRBV9 | TGTGCCAGCAGCGGACTAGCGGGGGCTACAGATACGCAGTATTTT | CASSGLAGATDTQYF
TRBJ1-2 | NA | NA | TRBV9 | TGTGCCAGCAGCGTAGCGGACCGATCCCTGGTCTACACCTTC | CASSVADRSLVYTF
TRBJ2-5 | NA | NA | TRBV28 | TGTGCCAGCAGTTTATATTTTCAGGGGACCCAAGAGACCCAGTACTTC | CASSLYFQGTQETQYF
TRBJ2-1 | NA | NA | TRBV4-1 | TGCGCCAGCAGTGGCAGCAATGAGCAGTTCTTC | CASSGSNEQFF
TRBJ2-1 | TRBD1 | NA | TRBV11-2 | TGTGCCAGCAGCTTAGATCCCAGGGGGTCAAGGAGTGAGCAGTTCTTC | CASSLDPRGSRSEQFF
TRBJ2-1 | NA | few | TRBV4-1 | TGCGCCAGCAGCCCCCTGGTCGAGAATGAGCAGTTCTTC | CASSPLVENEQFF
TRBJ2-7 | NA | few | TRBV28 | TGTGCCAGCAGTTTGCCCAAAGATTCCTTCCTTCCCTACGAGCAGTACTTC | CASSLPKDSFLPYEQYF
TRBJ2-5 | TRBD2 | NA | TRBV5-4 | TGTGCCAGCAGCTTGTTGGGCCCCCTAGCGGGGAGGTACAGAGAGACCCAGTACTTC | CASSLLGPLAGRYRETQYF
TRBJ2-3 | NA | NA | TRBV9 | TGTGCCAGCAGCGTAGGGTGGGGCTCAGATACGCAGTATTTT | CASSVGWGSDTQYF
TRBJ2-1 | NA | NA | TRBV2 | TGTGCCAGCAGTGACCCCCTCGTGGAGGGGGCTTGGAATGAGCAGTTCTTC | CASSDPLVEGAWNEQFF
TRBJ1-2 | NA | NA | TRBV6-5 | TGTGCCAGCAGTTACTCGGAGGGCTACACCTTC | CASSYSEGYTF
TRBJ2-7 | TRBD1 | NA | TRBV7-4 | TGTGCCAGCAGCTTAGAGGACAGGGGGCCCGAGCAGTACTTC | CASSLEDRGPEQYF
TRBJ1-1 | NA | NA | TRBV5-5 | TGTGCCAGCAGCCGAACAGGGACTGAAGCTTTCTTT | CASSRTGTEAFF
TRBJ1-6 | NA | NA | TRBV21-1 | TGTGCCAGCAGCAAACCCCCAAGTCCGGATTCACCCCTCCACTTT | CASSKPPSPDSPLHF
TRBJ1-1 | NA | NA | TRBV25-1 | TGTGCCAGCAGTGAATATGGGGGAGCTTTCTTT | CASSEYGGAFF
TRBJ2-7 | TRBD1 | NA | TRBV19 | TGTGCTACGCAGGGGGCAGACGAGCAGTACTTC | CATQGADEQYF
TRBJ2-1 | TRBD2 | NA | TRBV4-1 | TGCGCCAGCAGCCAAGACGGGGGGACCTACAATGAGCAATTCTTC | CASSQDGGTYNEQFF
TRBJ2-7 | NA | medium-sized | TRBV2 | TGTGCCAGCACTGACAGCTACGAGCAGTACTTC | CASTDSYEQYF
TRBJ1-2 | NA | NA | TRBV9 | TGTGCCAGCAGCGTAGGTGGGGTCCATGGCTACACCTTC | CASSVGGVHGYTF
TRBJ2-7 | NA | few | TRBV7-3 | TGTGCCAGCAGCTTAGTCCTCGGTTACGAGCAGTACTTC | CASSLVLGYEQYF
TRBJ2-1 | NA | NA | TRBV11-3 | TGTGCCAGCAGCTTAGTGGAGGCGGGGGCCCTTGGGAATGAGCAGTTCTTC | CASSLVEAGALGNEQFF
TRBJ2-2 | TRBD2 | medium-sized | TRBV6-1 | TGTGCCAGCAGTGAACTAGCGGGAGGGCCCGGGGAGCTGTTTTTT | CASSELAGGPGELFF
TRBJ2-5 | NA | NA | TRBV6-5 | TGTGCCAGCAGTCGTAGCGAATATTACAAAGAGACCCAGTACTTC | CASSRSEYYKETQYF
TRBJ1-2 | NA | NA | TRBV5-1 | TGCGCCAGCAGCCTGGGGACGGCTGTGGGTGGCTACACCTTC | CASSLGTAVGGYTF
TRBJ2-7 | NA | NA | TRBV29-1 | TGCAGCGTTGAAGCTAACACCTACGAGCAGTACTTC | CSVEANTYEQYF
TRBJ2-1 | NA | few | TRBV27 | TGTGCCAGCAGTTTAGGAGGCGTTAATGAGCAGTTCTTC | CASSLGGVNEQFF
TRBJ2-7 | NA | NA | TRBV5-4 | TGTGCCAGCAGCTTGTTGCGGGGCCAATCCTACGAGCAGTACTTC | CASSLLRGQSYEQYF
TRBJ2-2 | TRBD2 | few | TRBV9 | TGTGCCAGCAGCGTAGTCCCCAGCGGGGTAAACACCGGGGAGCTGTTTTTT | CASSVVPSGVNTGELFF
TRBJ2-1 | TRBD1 | NA | TRBV7-9 | TGTGCCAGCAGCGTACCCTCCGGGACAGGGAACAATGAGCAGTTCTTC | CASSVPSGTGNNEQFF